A selection of T cell receptor beta chains follows, all from one sample in a study of T cell responses to AZD1222 COVID-19 vaccine. Profiled with immunoSEQ multiplex PCR; TCRdb holds only in-frame clones, not every one. The data show around 80,000 clones, around 85% seen once. Sequenced material: peripheral blood, taken 28 days after the second AZD1222 dose. These receptors were obtained from an adult who received the AZD1222 COVID-19 vaccine. Each CDR3 is given with its conserved first and last residue. A D gene is named only where the DNA matches it firmly. Only some rows state a clone size, as once, few, many or a class for expanded clones.

cdr3_nt	cdr3_aa	clone_size	v_call	j_call	d_call
TGTGCCAGCAGCTATGTGACCGGAGCGGAGGGTAATGAAAAACTGTTTTTT	CASSYVTGAEGNEKLFF	-	TRBV5-5	TRBJ1-4	-
TGTGCCAGCACGAGGACAGCGAACACCGGGGAGCTGTTTTTT	CASTRTANTGELFF	-	TRBV6-5	TRBJ2-2	-
TGCGCCAGCAGCCAAGTGGCCAGGGGAACTGAAGCTTTCTTT	CASSQVARGTEAFF	-	TRBV4-1	TRBJ1-1	-
TGTGCCAGCGAGACAGGACTAAACACTGAAGCTTTCTTT	CASETGLNTEAFF	-	TRBV10-3	TRBJ1-1	-
TGTGCCAGCAGTTTGGTTACAGGCCCATATATCTACGAGCAGTACTTC	CASSLVTGPYIYEQYF	-	TRBV28	TRBJ2-7	-
TGTGCCAGCAGTAGGGAAAACACCGGGGAGCTGTTTTTT	CASSRENTGELFF	once	TRBV2	TRBJ2-2	-
TGTGCCAGCAGCCGATACAGGGTTGGCACTGAAGCTTTCTTT	CASSRYRVGTEAFF	-	TRBV14	TRBJ1-1	-
TGTGCCAGCATGGGGTCCGGGACCGGGGAGCTGTTTTTT	CASMGSGTGELFF	-	TRBV2	TRBJ2-2	-
TGTGCCAGCAGCCAAGGCAGAAGCAGTTATGGCTACACCTTC	CASSQGRSSYGYTF	-	TRBV4-2	TRBJ1-2	-
TGTGCCAGCAGAGAACAGGGCGCAACTAATGAAAAACTGTTTTTT	CASREQGATNEKLFF	-	TRBV28	TRBJ1-4	-
TGTGCCAGTAGGATGTCTGGGACAGGGGCTTACGAGCAGTACTTC	CASRMSGTGAYEQYF	few	TRBV19	TRBJ2-7	TRBD1
TGTGCCAGCAGCTTGGTTGGCTGGGAGACCCAGTACTTC	CASSLVGWETQYF	-	TRBV5-6	TRBJ2-5	-
TGTGCCAGTAGCCCCTGGGGGCTTCGAGGAGAATACTATGGCTACACCTTC	CASSPWGLRGEYYGYTF	-	TRBV19	TRBJ1-2	-
TGTGCCAGCAGCTCCACTAGAGCGGGGGGCCGGAAGACCCAGTACTTC	CASSSTRAGGRKTQYF	-	TRBV7-9	TRBJ2-5	TRBD2
TGTGCCAGCAGTTTACAGGGGACCTACACAGATACGCAGTATTTT	CASSLQGTYTDTQYF	-	TRBV28	TRBJ2-3	-
TGTGCTAGTGGTTTTGGGGTGCGCTACACCTTC	CASGFGVRYTF	-	TRBV12-5	TRBJ1-2	-
TGTGCCAGCAGCGTAGGTCCTAGCGGCACAGATACGCAGTATTTT	CASSVGPSGTDTQYF	-	TRBV9	TRBJ2-3	-
TGTGCCAGCAGCAGGGGGCTTGGGAGCAATCAGCCCCAGCATTTT	CASSRGLGSNQPQHF	-	TRBV21-1	TRBJ1-5	-